The text below deals with one T cell receptor (beta chain). Generated by immunoSEQ multiplex PCR, the TCRdb table keeps only in-frame clones and is missing some. In the table there are roughly 63,000 clones, 85% to 90% of which are singletons. The sample is drawn from a study of OX40 agonist ivuxolimab in advanced cancers. CDR3 length equals 19 residues. Trimming cost V 0 bases and J 6 bases; bases outside gene matches: 11. Germline CDR1 reads SEHNR; CDR2 reads FQNEAQ (reference sequence). Sequencing was performed on CD4+ or CD8+ T cells sorted from blood, taken in a trial of the OX40 agonist ivuxolimab. This receptor was obtained from an adult with an advanced solid tumor such as melanoma, head and neck, liver or kidney cancer. J is TRBJ1-6 and V is TRBV7-9; 10 positions agree with TRBD1. The CDR3 DNA sequence: TGTGCCAGCAGCTTAGCTGCCCCCGGGACAGGGGTTGGTAATTCACCCCTCCACTTT. It encodes CASSLAAPGTGVGNSPLHF. Using reference TRBV7-9 and TRBJ1-6 for the parts outside the CDR3, the full variable domain is DTGVSQNPRHKITKRGQNVTFRCDPISEHNRLYWYRQTLGQGPEFLTYFQNEAQLEKSRLLSDRFSAERPKGSFSTLEIQRTEQGDSAMYLCASSLAAPGTGVGNSPLHFGNGTRLTVT.